This T cell receptor (beta chain) stems from a study of shared clonotypes between healthy human individuals. Across the whole study: Each donor had three CD4 naive, three CD4 memory, two CD8 naive and one CD8 memory plate.

V was clipped by 2 bases and J by 1 base, with 8 bases between them. CDR3 length: 14 residues. Germline V CDR1 and CDR2: MNHNY, SVGAGI (reference sequence). Donors comprised healthy HIV-negative adults lacking recent acute infections or vaccinations. Memory CD4+ cells were the fraction left after CD45RA+ naive selection. Study-wide points: Depth was large, yet rarefaction showed that sorted-subset sequencing was incomplete.

This clone was detected a few times. Its antigen remains unknown. The data were produced by immunoSEQ multiplex PCR, yet TCRdb's version contains in-frame clones alone and is incomplete. The data show 800,000 to 1,200,000 clones, with 75% to 85% seen just once and 0.52% held by the top ten. The chain has TRBV6-6 and TRBJ1-1; D is ambiguous. What was sequenced was memory CD4+ T cells from PBMCs. Indicated subset: CD45RA-negative fraction. This sequence originates from a man younger than 35 in good health. Some clones in this sample may be carry-over from other donors' samples. DNA of the CDR3: TGTGCCAGCAGTTACAATCCAGCGAACACTGAAGCTTTCTTT. It specifies CASSYNPANTEAFF.